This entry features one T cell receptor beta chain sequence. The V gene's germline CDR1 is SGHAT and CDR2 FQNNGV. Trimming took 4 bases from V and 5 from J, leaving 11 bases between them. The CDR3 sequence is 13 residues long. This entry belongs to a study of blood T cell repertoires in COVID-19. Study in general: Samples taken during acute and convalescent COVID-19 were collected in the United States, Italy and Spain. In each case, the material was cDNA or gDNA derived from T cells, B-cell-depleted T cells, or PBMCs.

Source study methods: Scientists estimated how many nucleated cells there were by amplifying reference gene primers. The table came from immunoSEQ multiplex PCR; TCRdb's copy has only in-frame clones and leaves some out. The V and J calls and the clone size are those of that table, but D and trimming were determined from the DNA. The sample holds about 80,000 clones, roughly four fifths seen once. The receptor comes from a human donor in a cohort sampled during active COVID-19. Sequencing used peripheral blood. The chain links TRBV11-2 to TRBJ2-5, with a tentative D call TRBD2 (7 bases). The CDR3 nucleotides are TGTGCCAGCAGCTCCGAGGGGGGGGAGACCCAGTACTTC. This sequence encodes CASSSEGGETQYF.